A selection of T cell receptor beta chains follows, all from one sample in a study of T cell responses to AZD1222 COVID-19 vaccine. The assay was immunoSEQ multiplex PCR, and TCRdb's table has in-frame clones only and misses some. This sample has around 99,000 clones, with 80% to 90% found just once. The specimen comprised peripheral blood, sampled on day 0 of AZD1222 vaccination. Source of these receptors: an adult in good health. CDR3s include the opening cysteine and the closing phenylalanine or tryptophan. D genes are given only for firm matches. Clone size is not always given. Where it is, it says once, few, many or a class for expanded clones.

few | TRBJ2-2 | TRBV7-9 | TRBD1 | CASSPEQGYVGGELFF | TGTGCCAGCAGCCCGGAACAGGGGTACGTGGGCGGGGAGCTGTTTTTT
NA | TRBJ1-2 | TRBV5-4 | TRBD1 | CASTTTGGDHGYTF | TGTGCCAGCACCACTACAGGGGGCGACCATGGCTACACCTTC
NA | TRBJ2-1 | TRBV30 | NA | CAWSRLYNEQFF | TGTGCCTGGAGTCGACTGTACAATGAGCAGTTCTTC
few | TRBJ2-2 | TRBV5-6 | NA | CASSRGGTGELFF | TGTGCCAGCAGCAGGGGTGGAACCGGGGAGCTGTTTTTT
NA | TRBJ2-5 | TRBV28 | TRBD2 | CASSLGGRVETQYF | TGTGCCAGTAGTTTGGGCGGGAGGGTTGAGACCCAGTACTTC
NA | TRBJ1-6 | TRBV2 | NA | CASSLYPSLGSPLHF | TGTGCCAGCAGTCTCTACCCATCTTTGGGTTCACCCCTCCACTTT
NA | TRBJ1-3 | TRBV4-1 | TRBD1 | CASSLQDRGNTIYF | TGCGCCAGCAGCCTACAGGACAGGGGGAACACCATATATTTT
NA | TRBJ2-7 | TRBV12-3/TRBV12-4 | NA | CASSPLHEQYF | TGTGCCAGCAGCCCGCTTCACGAGCAGTACTTC
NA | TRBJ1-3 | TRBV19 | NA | CASSNRASSGNTIYF | TGTGCCAGTAGTAACAGGGCTAGCTCTGGAAACACCATATATTTT
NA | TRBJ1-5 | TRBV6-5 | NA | CASSNSPGEQPQHF | TGTGCCAGCAGTAATTCCCCAGGGGAGCAGCCCCAGCATTTT
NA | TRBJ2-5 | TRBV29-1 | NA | CSSILGQQETQYF | TGCAGCTCCATCCTTGGCCAACAAGAGACCCAGTACTTC
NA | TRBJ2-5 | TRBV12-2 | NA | CASRFRDLGRETQYF | TGTGCAAGTCGCTTCCGTGACCTAGGGAGAGAGACCCAGTACTTC
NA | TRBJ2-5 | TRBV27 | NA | CASSLTRTAAERETQYF | TGTGCCAGCAGTTTAACAAGGACGGCGGCCGAGAGGGAGACCCAGTACTTC
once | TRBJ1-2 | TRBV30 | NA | CAWSEGDIFAF | TGTGCCTGGAGTGAAGGCGACATTTTTGCCTTC
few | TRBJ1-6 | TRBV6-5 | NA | CASSYSSGARNSPLHF | TGTGCCAGCAGTTACTCCTCGGGAGCTCGTAATTCACCCCTCCACTTT
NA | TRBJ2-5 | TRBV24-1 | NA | CATSGGALETQYF | TGTGCCACCAGTGGGGGGGCTTTGGAGACCCAGTACTTC
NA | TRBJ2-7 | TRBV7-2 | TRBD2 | CASSLALAGSNEQYF | TGTGCCAGCAGCTTAGCCTTAGCGGGATCTAACGAGCAGTACTTT
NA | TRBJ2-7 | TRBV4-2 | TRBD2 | CASSQGTSGSIHEQYF | TGTGCCAGCAGCCAAGGGACTAGCGGGAGTATCCACGAGCAGTACTTC
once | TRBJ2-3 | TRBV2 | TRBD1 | CAIQQGSGTDTQYF | TGTGCCATCCAACAGGGGTCGGGCACAGATACGCAGTATTTT
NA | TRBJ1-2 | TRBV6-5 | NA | CASSYVVRVNYGYTF | TGTGCCAGCAGTTACGTAGTTAGAGTTAACTATGGCTACACCTTC
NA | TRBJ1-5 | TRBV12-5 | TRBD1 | CASGLGQGAIQPQHF | TGTGCTAGTGGTCTAGGACAGGGAGCGATTCAGCCCCAGCATTTT
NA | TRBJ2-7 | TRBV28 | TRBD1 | CASSPPGTGTPYEQYF | TGTGCCAGCAGTCCACCCGGGACAGGGACCCCCTACGAGCAGTACTTC
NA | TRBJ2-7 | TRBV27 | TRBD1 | CASSFRTPGQGKPYEQYF | TGTGCCAGCAGTTTTCGAACCCCGGGACAGGGGAAGCCCTACGAGCAGTACTTC
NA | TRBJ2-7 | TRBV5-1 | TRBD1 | CASSSETGTAVAYEQYF | TGCGCCAGCAGCTCCGAGACCGGGACAGCCGTAGCCTACGAGCAGTACTTC
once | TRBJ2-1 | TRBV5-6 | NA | CASSSTGETGAYNEQFF | TGTGCCAGCAGCTCAACGGGGGAGACAGGCGCCTACAATGAGCAGTTCTTC
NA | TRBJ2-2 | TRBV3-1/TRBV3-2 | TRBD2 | CASSQGTSGRRLGTGELFF | TGTGCCAGCAGCCAAGGGACTAGCGGGAGGCGCCTCGGCACCGGGGAGCTGTTTTTT
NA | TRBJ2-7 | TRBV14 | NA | CASSQGDGSSYEQYF | TGTGCCAGCAGCCAAGGGGACGGATCGTCCTACGAGCAGTACTTC
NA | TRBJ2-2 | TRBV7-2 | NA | CASSFNRLFF | TGTGCCAGCAGCTTTAATAGGCTGTTTTTT
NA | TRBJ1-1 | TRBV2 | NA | CATLRESGTEAFF | TGTGCCACTCTCAGGGAATCTGGCACTGAAGCTTTCTTT
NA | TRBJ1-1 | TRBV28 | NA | CASRRDGVTEAFF | TGTGCCAGCAGGCGAGACGGGGTCACTGAAGCTTTCTTT
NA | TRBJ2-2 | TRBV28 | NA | CASSFRGRGNTGELFF | TGTGCCAGCAGTTTTCGGGGGCGGGGGAACACCGGGGAGCTGTTTTTT
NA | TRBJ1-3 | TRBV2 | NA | CASRIAAGGNTIYF | TGTGCCAGCCGAATTGCCGCTGGCGGGAACACCATATATTTT
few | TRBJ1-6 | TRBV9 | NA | CASSVVPDNSPLHF | TGTGCCAGCAGCGTAGTCCCCGATAATTCACCCCTCCACTTT
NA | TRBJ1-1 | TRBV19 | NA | CASSQSGTAMTEAFF | TGTGCCAGTAGTCAAAGCGGGACCGCAATGACTGAAGCTTTCTTT
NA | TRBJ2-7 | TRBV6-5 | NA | CASSSDLLGQYF | TGTGCCAGCAGTTCAGATCTTCTGGGGCAGTACTTC
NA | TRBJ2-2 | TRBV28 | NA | CASSLLGPTGELFF | TGTGCCAGCAGTTTATTGGGGCCTACCGGGGAGCTGTTTTTT